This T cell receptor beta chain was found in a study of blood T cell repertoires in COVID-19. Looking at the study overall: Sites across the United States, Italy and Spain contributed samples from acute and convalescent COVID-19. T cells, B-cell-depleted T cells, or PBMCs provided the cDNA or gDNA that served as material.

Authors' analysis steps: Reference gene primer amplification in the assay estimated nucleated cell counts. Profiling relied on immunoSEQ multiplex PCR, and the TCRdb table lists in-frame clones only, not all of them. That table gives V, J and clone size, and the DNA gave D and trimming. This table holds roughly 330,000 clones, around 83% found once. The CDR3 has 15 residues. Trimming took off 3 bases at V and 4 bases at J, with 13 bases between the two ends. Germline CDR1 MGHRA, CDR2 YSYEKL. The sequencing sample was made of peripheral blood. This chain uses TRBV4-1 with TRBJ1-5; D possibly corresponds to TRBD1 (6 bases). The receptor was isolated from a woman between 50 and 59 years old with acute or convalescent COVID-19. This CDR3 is CASSQGPGDNQPQHF. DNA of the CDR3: TGCGCCAGCAGCCAGGGTCCAGGGGATAATCAGCCCCAGCATTTT.